The 29 T cell receptor beta chains below were found in one sample sequenced in a study of tumor-infiltrating lymphocytes in localized non-small cell lung cancer. Produced via immunoSEQ multiplex PCR; TCRdb's table is partial and in-frame only. The table shows 15,000 to 20,000 clones, with approximately 72% occurring only once. Sequencing used lung tumor tissue. The receptor set was obtained from a human donor with non-small cell lung cancer.

This clone was observed a few times. The chain links TRBV5-1 to TRBJ1-2, with TRBD1 identical over 8 bases. Trimming took 4 bases from V and 4 from J; bases not matched to a gene: 0. The germline CDR1 and CDR2 sequences are SGHRS and YFSETQ. The CDR3 is made up of 12 amino acids. This chain's CDR3 is CASSTGGYGYTF. In nucleotides, the CDR3 is TGCGCCAGCAGCACAGGGGGCTATGGCTACACCTTC.

This chain connects TRBV11-2 to TRBJ2-2; D gene ambiguous. Looked up from germline, CDR1 is SGHAT and CDR2 is FQNNGV. CDR3 length: 13 amino acids. Trimming shortened V by 5 bases and J by 5 bases, and 9 bases separated the two germline ends. The CDR3, as DNA: TGTGCCAGCAGCCCCGTCTCGACCGGGGAGCTGTTTTTT. Translation gives CASSPVSTGELFF.

The chain employs TRBV7-9 and TRBJ1-5, with D possibly matching TRBD1 (6 bases). The V end lost 1 base, the J end lost 0 bases, and 13 bases lay between the germline ends. CDR1 is SEHNR, CDR2 FQNEAQ, per germline (reference sequence). The CDR3 length is 17 residues. The CDR3 sequence is CASSLGGGSDSNQPQHF. The CDR3 DNA reads TGTGCCAGCAGCTTAGGAGGGGGGTCGGATAGCAATCAGCCCCAGCATTTT.

This chain joins TRBV7-6 and TRBJ2-7; 9 bases fit TRBD1. Germline CDR1 reads SGHVS; CDR2 reads FNYEAQ. The CDR3 is 15 residues long. V lost 3 bases, J lost 5 bases, and 8 bases stayed unmatched. The CDR3 spells CASSFSGTGLDEQYF. As DNA, the CDR3 is TGTGCCAGCAGCTTCTCCGGGACAGGGCTGGACGAGCAGTACTTC. Using reference TRBV7-6 and TRBJ2-7 for the parts outside the CDR3, the full variable domain is GAGVSQSPRYKVTKRGQDVALRCDPISGHVSLYWYRQALGQGPEFLTYFNYEAQQDKSGLPNDRFSAERPEGSISTLTIQRTEQRDSAMYRCASSFSGTGLDEQYFGPGTRLTVT.

This chain joins TRBV6-6 and TRBJ1-5, with D possibly being TRBD1 (6 bases). The ends were cut back, 6 bases at V and 4 bases at J, with 13 bases in the middle. CDR1 and CDR2 (germline): MNHNY, SVGAGI (reference sequence). CDR3 length: 14 residues. CDR3 residues: CASRNGQLNQPQHF. DNA for the CDR3: TGTGCCAGCAGAAACGGACAGTTGAATCAGCCCCAGCATTTT.

This clone has just one count. The chain combines TRBV29-1 with TRBJ1-2; D unclear. The CDR3 is made up of 12 amino acids. Germline loops: CDR1 SQVTM, CDR2 ANQGSEA. The germline V and J ends were trimmed by 1 base and 4 bases, with 7 bases remaining between them. The chain's CDR3 is CSVEVKTYGYTF. In DNA form, the CDR3 reads TGCAGCGTTGAAGTGAAAACCTATGGCTACACCTTC. Filled out from reference TRBV29-1 and TRBJ1-2, the complete variable domain reads SAVISQKPSRDICQRGTSLTIQCQVDSQVTMMFWYRQQPGQSLTLIATANQGSEATYESGFVIDKFPISRPNLTFSTLTVSNMSPEDSSIYLCSVEVKTYGYTFGSGTRLTVV.

V is TRBV5-6 and J is TRBJ2-1, with D possibly TRBD1 on 6 matching bases. V lost 5 bases, J lost 7 bases, and 10 bases lay in between. The V gene's germline CDR1 is SGHDT and CDR2 YYEEEE. The CDR3 consists of 12 residues. CDR3 sequence (DNA): TGTGCCAGCAGTAGAACAGGGAATGAGCAGTTCTTC. This sequence encodes CASSRTGNEQFF.

The V call is TRBV30, the J call TRBJ2-1; D is ambiguous. The CDR3 has 14 amino acids. Trimming shortened V by 2 bases and J by 5 bases, and 13 bases separated the two germline ends. The germline gives CDR1 GTSNPN, CDR2 SVGIG (reference sequence). CDR3 nucleotide sequence: TGTGCCTGGAGTCGTGAGACTGCAAACAATGAGCAGTTCTTC. Translation gives CAWSRETANNEQFF.

The chain couples TRBV6-5 to TRBJ2-2; 7 bases line up with TRBD1. The CDR3 has 13 amino acids. After removal of 2 bases from V and 13 bases from J, the junction contained 7 bases not matched to a gene. The germline V gene has CDR1 MNHEY and CDR2 SVGAGI. The CDR3 spells CASSYQTGWLLFF. DNA of the CDR3: TGTGCCAGCAGTTACCAGACAGGGTGGTTGCTGTTTTTT.

This chain uses TRBV5-1 with TRBJ2-7; D possibly uses TRBD1 or TRBD2 (7 bases each). Deletions cut 4 bases from V and 6 bases from J, with 14 bases between. The CDR3 has 13 residues. From germline, CDR1 is SGHRS and CDR2 YFSETQ. CDR3 sequence: CASSPTRGGEQYF. In DNA form, the CDR3 reads TGCGCCAGCAGCCCCACCAGGGGGGGCGAGCAGTACTTC.

This clone was counted a few times. J is TRBJ2-7 and V is TRBV19; D may be TRBD1 (5 bases). There are 13 residues in the CDR3. The V gene's germline CDR1 is LNHDA and CDR2 SQIVND (reference sequence). Deletions cut 5 bases from V and 3 bases from J, with 11 bases between. The CDR3 DNA reads TGTGCCAGTAGTCCCAGCCAGGGCTACGAGCAGTACTTC. Protein: CASSPSQGYEQYF.

J is TRBJ1-6 and V is TRBV2; D possibly corresponds to TRBD1 (6 bases). The CDR3 covers 16 residues. The ends were cut back, 3 bases at V and 0 bases at J, with 9 bases in the middle. Germline assignment: CDR1 SNHLY and CDR2 FYNNEI. CDR3 nucleotide sequence: TGTGCCAGCAGTGATAGGGGGAGCTCCTATAATTCACCCCTCCACTTT. As protein: CASSDRGSSYNSPLHF.

This clone appeared a single time. The V call is TRBV5-6, the J call TRBJ2-7, with 8 bases matching TRBD2. V lost 4 bases to trimming and J lost 2 bases; unmatched junction nucleotides: 8. The germline V gene has CDR1 SGHDT and CDR2 YYEEEE. The CDR3 is 15 amino acids. The CDR3 spells CASSPSGLPAYEQYF. CDR3 DNA: TGTGCCAGCAGCCCTAGCGGGCTCCCGGCCTACGAGCAGTACTTC.

V is TRBV7-3 and J is TRBJ2-7; D might be TRBD1 or TRBD2, each matching 5 bases. This CDR3 comprises 15 residues. V was trimmed by 2 bases and J by 2 bases, leaving 13 bases between them. Germline loops: CDR1 SGHTA, CDR2 FQGTGA. In nucleotides, the CDR3 is TGTGCCAGCAGCTTATTGGCAGGGACCGCCTACGAGCAGTACTTC. Translated, it gives CASSLLAGTAYEQYF.

The chain is built from TRBV27 and TRBJ2-5; maybe TRBD1 (5 bases). Trimming left V 5 bases short and J 5 bases short, with 12 bases between. Germline lookup yields CDR1 MNHEY and CDR2 SMNVEV (reference sequence). CDR3 length: 13 residues. CDR3 bases: TGTGCCAGCAGTCGTCAGGGTTGGGAGACCCAGTACTTC. Encoded protein: CASSRQGWETQYF.

The V and J genes are TRBV2 and TRBJ2-7; D is unresolved. The CDR3 loop spans 12 amino acids. V shed 2 bases and J shed 1 base, with 3 bases lying between them. Per the germline V gene, CDR1 is SNHLY and CDR2 is FYNNEI. The CDR3 region is CASSELSYEQYF. The CDR3 coding sequence is TGTGCCAGCAGTGAACTTTCCTACGAGCAGTACTTC.

CDR3 DNA: TGTGCCAGCAATAGGGAACACCATTATAATTCACCCCTCCACTTT. Protein product: CASNREHHYNSPLHF. The chain couples TRBV2 to TRBJ1-6; D is uncertain. Trimming took 7 bases from V and 4 from J, leaving 14 bases between them. The germline gives CDR1 SNHLY, CDR2 FYNNEI. The CDR3 consists of 15 residues.

The chain joins TRBV9 to TRBJ1-4; D possibly corresponds to TRBD1 (6 bases). The CDR3 covers 16 residues. CDR1 and CDR2 (germline): SGDLS, YYNGEE. The V and J ends lost 0 bases and 2 bases respectively, with 11 bases between them. The CDR3 reads CASSVAIGQTNEKLFF. CDR3 coding DNA: TGTGCCAGCAGCGTAGCTATCGGACAGACTAATGAAAAACTGTTTTTT. Full variable domain (rest looked up from reference TRBV9 and TRBJ1-4): DSGVTQTPKHLITATGQRVTLRCSPRSGDLSVYWYQQSLDQGLQFLIQYYNGEERAKGNILERFSAQQFPDLHSELNLSSLELGDSALYFCASSVAIGQTNEKLFFGSGTQLSVL.

The gene calls are TRBV5-1 and TRBJ1-2; D gene uncertain. V was clipped by 4 bases and J by 11 bases, with 12 bases between them. The length of the CDR3 is 11 residues. The V gene's germline CDR1 is SGHRS and CDR2 YFSETQ. The CDR3 sequence: CASSPGSGYTF. The CDR3 DNA sequence: TGCGCCAGCAGCCCGGGGTCCGGGTACACCTTC.

The gene calls are TRBV27 and TRBJ1-4, with 7 bases lining up with TRBD1. The CDR3 is 14 amino acids. The J segment lost 6 bases and the V segment lost 6 bases, leaving 7 bases of the junction unmatched. CDR1 and CDR2 (germline): MNHEY, SMNVEV (reference sequence). The DNA of the CDR3 is TGTGCCAGCAGGTCGACAGGGAGGGATGAAAAACTGTTTTTT. Protein sequence: CASRSTGRDEKLFF.

The gene calls are TRBV6-1 and TRBJ1-5, with D hard to call. V was cut by 1 base and J by 0 bases, with 10 bases left in between. The germline V gene encodes CDR1 MNHNS and CDR2 SASEGT. The CDR3 loop spans 16 amino acids. The CDR3 coding sequence is TGTGCCAGCAGTGAAGAGTACAGTTATAGCAATCAGCCCCAGCATTTT. Its translation: CASSEEYSYSNQPQHF.

The chain links TRBV7-2 to TRBJ1-3, with D tentatively TRBD1 (5 bases). Germline V gene data show CDR1 as SGHTA and CDR2 as FQGNSA. V was clipped by 2 bases and J by 0 bases, with 8 bases between them. The CDR3 length is 15 residues. CDR3 sequence: CASSLRGGSGNTIYF. CDR3 nucleotide sequence: TGTGCCAGCAGCTTACGCGGGGGCTCTGGAAACACCATATATTTT.

The CDR3 DNA reads TGCGCCAGCAGCCAAGAAGGAGGACTAGCGGGAGCTTCCTACGAGCAGTACTTC. This gives the protein CASSQEGGLAGASYEQYF. This chain uses TRBV4-3 with TRBJ2-7; TRBD2 aligns across 13 bases. The CDR3 covers 18 residues. Germline V lookup: CDR1 LGHNA, CDR2 YSLEER. Germline trimming cut 0 bases from V and 1 base from J; bases unmatched to any gene: 6.

This chain joins TRBV18 and TRBJ1-1, with no clear D. Trimming took off 6 bases at V and 1 base at J, with 15 bases between the two ends. Germline V gives CDR1 KGHSH, CDR2 LQKENI. The CDR3 is made up of 15 amino acids. The CDR3 nucleotides are TGTGCCAGCTCTCTATCCGGGGAATGGAACACTGAAGCTTTCTTT. It codes for CASSLSGEWNTEAFF. The full variable domain, its missing parts supplied by reference TRBV18 and TRBJ1-1, is NAGVMQNPRHLVRRRGQEARLRCSPMKGHSHVYWYRQLPEEGLKFMVYLQKENIIDESGMPKERFSAEFPKEGPSILRIQQVVRGDSAAYFCASSLSGEWNTEAFFGQGTRLTVV.

This clone is categorized as medium-sized. V usage is TRBV6-5 and J usage is TRBJ1-1; 8 positions agree with TRBD1. Per germline, CDR1 MNHEY and CDR2 SVGAGI. J gave up 2 bases and V 4 bases, and 3 bases lay outside the gene matches. The CDR3 is 14 residues long. The CDR3 sequence: CASSSTGVNTEAFF. The DNA for the CDR3 is TGTGCCAGCAGTTCGACAGGGGTCAACACTGAAGCTTTCTTT.

This clone has just a few counts. The chain joins TRBV19 to TRBJ2-3; no reliable D call. The CDR3 length is 11 residues. V was clipped by 5 bases and J by 2 bases, with 2 bases between them. Germline CDR1 is LNHDA and CDR2 is SQIVND (reference sequence). The DNA for the CDR3 is TGTGCCAGTAGTTTCACAGATACGCAGTATTTT. Translated, it gives CASSFTDTQYF.

This clone was counted between two and nine times. The CDR3 region has the DNA TGTGCCAGTAGTCCCTGGACACCATTAACGGATCAGCCCCAGCATTTT. It is translated as CASSPWTPLTDQPQHF. This chain links TRBV19 with TRBJ1-5; maybe TRBD1 (5 bases). CDR1 and CDR2 from the germline V gene are LNHDA and SQIVND (reference sequence). Trimming took 5 bases from V and 5 from J, leaving 19 bases between them. The CDR3 extends over 16 amino acids.

This clone was detected only a few times. This sequence joins TRBV7-2 and TRBJ2-7, with D unclear. V was trimmed by 5 bases and J by 0 bases, leaving 5 bases between them. Per germline, CDR1 SGHTA and CDR2 FQGNSA. This CDR3 has 12 residues. The chain's CDR3 is CASSPSSYEQYF. The CDR3 bases are TGTGCCAGCAGCCCAAGCTCCTACGAGCAGTACTTC.

The chain combines TRBV2 with TRBJ1-4; weak D call: TRBD1 (5 bases). Looked up from germline, CDR1 is SNHLY and CDR2 is FYNNEI. The CDR3 extends over 14 amino acids. The V end was cut by 0 bases, the J end by 7 bases, with 9 bases between. The CDR3 nucleotides read TGTGCCAGCAGTGAAGCTGGGGGTAGTGAAAAACTGTTTTTT. Translation: CASSEAGGSEKLFF.